This T cell receptor beta chain was observed in a study of Graves' ophthalmopathy and Graves' hyperthyroidism. The germline gives CDR1 SNHLY, CDR2 FYNNEI. The CDR3 runs 13 residues. V was pared by 8 bases and J by 5 bases, with 15 bases between. Clinical symptoms, serum thyroxine, TRAb, thyroid ultrasound and orbital computed tomography formed the basis of diagnosis. Beta-chain TCR CDR3 regions were amplified from RNA transcripts. HTBI-primed first-round RT-PCR preceded second-round multiplex PCR. TCRdb redid the calling of the multiplex PCR reads with MiXCR, one entry per CDR3 protein. Counted here are about 370,000 distinct CDR3 sequences, approximately 17% occurring once; the ten biggest clones make up approximately 2.4%. The table lists this clonotype with many counts.

Sequencing was done on a sample of peripheral blood. This clonotype originated in an adult woman with stable Graves' hyperthyroidism. The rearrangement uses TRBV2 and TRBJ2-5; tentative D call: TRBD1 (6 bases). Written as DNA, the CDR3 is TGTGCCAGCGGAGAGACAGGCGGCGAGACCCAGTACTTC. Protein sequence: CASGETGGETQYF.